These T cell receptor beta chains were read from a single sample in a study of T cell changes during pregnancy in multiple sclerosis. Some clones are missing from TCRdb's copy, which holds only in-frame ones; the method was immunoSEQ multiplex PCR. Here the sample spans some 21,000 clones, approximately 90% being singletons. The source was CD4+ T cells from peripheral blood mononuclear cells, collected in the third trimester of pregnancy. The source of these receptors is a female donor with multiple sclerosis, enrolled in a pregnancy study. The CDR3 runs from the conserved cysteine through the conserved F or W. The order of the fields is D gene, J gene, V gene, clone size, CDR3 DNA, CDR3 protein. A D gene is named only where the DNA matches it firmly. Clone size appears in some rows only: once, few, many, or a class for an expanded clone.

D: TRBD1; J: TRBJ2-1; V: TRBV29-1; size: -; DNA: TGCAGCGTTGTTTGGGACAGAGCCTACAATGAGCAGTTCTTC; CDR3: CSVVWDRAYNEQFF
D: -; J: TRBJ2-3; V: TRBV5-5; size: -; DNA: TGTGCCAGCAGCTTGCGAGGGCTGGGCACAGATACGCAGTATTTT; CDR3: CASSLRGLGTDTQYF
D: TRBD1; J: TRBJ2-1; V: TRBV6-5; size: -; DNA: TGTGCCAGCAGTCAGGCGGACAGGGCGCCTATACCGTTCTTC; CDR3: CASSQADRAPIPFF
D: -; J: TRBJ2-5; V: TRBV2; size: -; DNA: TGTGCCAGCAGTGCAGCGGGACAGCCGGAAGAGACCCAGTACTTC; CDR3: CASSAAGQPEETQYF
D: -; J: TRBJ1-5; V: TRBV7-9; size: -; DNA: TGTGCCAGCAGCTTAAGAGTTACCGAGCCCCAGCATTTT; CDR3: CASSLRVTEPQHF
D: TRBD1; J: TRBJ2-1; V: TRBV28; size: -; DNA: TGTGCCAGCATTCCAGGGGGCCGACCCTACAATGAGCAGTTCTTC; CDR3: CASIPGGRPYNEQFF
D: -; J: TRBJ2-7; V: TRBV7-2; size: once; DNA: TGTGCCAGCAGACTGCCGGGACTGGGCTACGAGCAGTACTTC; CDR3: CASRLPGLGYEQYF
D: TRBD2; J: TRBJ2-5; V: TRBV29-1; size: -; DNA: TGCAGCGTTGTGGTACTAGCGGGGGAGCAGACCCAGTACTTC; CDR3: CSVVVLAGEQTQYF
D: TRBD1; J: TRBJ1-2; V: TRBV9; size: -; DNA: TGTGCCAGCAGCCCTCGACAGGGGGTTGTAGGCTACACCTTC; CDR3: CASSPRQGVVGYTF
D: -; J: TRBJ1-2; V: TRBV23-1; size: -; DNA: TGCGCCAGCAGTCAATTACCCGCGGGTTTCGTCTATGGCTACACCTTC; CDR3: CASSQLPAGFVYGYTF
D: TRBD2; J: TRBJ2-7; V: TRBV5-5; size: -; DNA: TGTGCCAGCAGCGCCACCGGGACTAGATCCTACGAGCAGTACTTC; CDR3: CASSATGTRSYEQYF
D: TRBD1; J: TRBJ2-7; V: TRBV6-1; size: -; DNA: TGTGCCAGCCTCAGGGGGAACTACGAGCAGTACTTC; CDR3: CASLRGNYEQYF
D: -; J: TRBJ1-2; V: TRBV18; size: -; DNA: TGTGCCAGCCCTATAGACAGAACCAACTATGGCTACACCTTC; CDR3: CASPIDRTNYGYTF
D: TRBD2; J: TRBJ2-3; V: TRBV7-6; size: -; DNA: TGTGCCAGCAGCTTAGAGGCTAGCGGGGGGGGCCCCCAGTATTTT; CDR3: CASSLEASGGGPQYF
D: TRBD1; J: TRBJ1-1; V: TRBV7-2; size: -; DNA: TGTGCCAGCAGCCATATGGGACAGGGGAACACTGAAGCTTTCTTT; CDR3: CASSHMGQGNTEAFF
D: -; J: TRBJ2-3; V: TRBV28; size: -; DNA: TGTGCCAGCAGTGCGGTTAGCTCAGATACGCAGTATTTT; CDR3: CASSAVSSDTQYF
D: -; J: TRBJ1-1; V: TRBV5-1; size: -; DNA: TGCGCCAGCAGCTTGGATGCCCACGGTGAAAATCCTTTCTTT; CDR3: CASSLDAHGENPFF
D: TRBD1; J: TRBJ1-2; V: TRBV28; size: -; DNA: TGTGCCAGCAGTTTAGAACAGGGGGGGATGAATGGCTACACCTTC; CDR3: CASSLEQGGMNGYTF
D: -; J: TRBJ2-7; V: TRBV6-5; size: -; DNA: TGTGCCAGCAGGACGTCCATTGGGGACTCAGGAAGGCAGTACTTC; CDR3: CASRTSIGDSGRQYF
D: -; J: TRBJ1-3; V: TRBV5-6; size: -; DNA: TGTGCCAGCAGCTCGTATAGAACAGGAGTTGCGAGAAACACCATATATTTT; CDR3: CASSSYRTGVARNTIYF
D: -; J: TRBJ2-6; V: TRBV5-6; size: -; DNA: TGTGCCAGCAGAGAAGCTTCGGCCAACGTCCTGACTTTC; CDR3: CASREASANVLTF
D: -; J: TRBJ1-5; V: TRBV12-2; size: once; DNA: TGTGCAAGTACAGAAGACAAGAAGCCCCAGCATTTT; CDR3: CASTEDKKPQHF
D: TRBD1; J: TRBJ1-4; V: TRBV18; size: medium-sized; DNA: TGTGCCAGCTCCCAGGCCGGGACAGCAGGCGAAAAACTGTTTTTT; CDR3: CASSQAGTAGEKLFF
D: -; J: TRBJ2-5; V: TRBV5-1; size: -; DNA: TGCGCCAGCAGCACCGGGACTCGGCAAGAGACCCAGTACTTC; CDR3: CASSTGTRQETQYF
D: -; J: TRBJ1-2; V: TRBV9; size: -; DNA: TGTGCCAGCAGCGTAGGGCCGAACTATGGCTACACCTTC; CDR3: CASSVGPNYGYTF
D: TRBD2; J: TRBJ2-1; V: TRBV28; size: -; DNA: TGTGCCAGCAGCCCTAGCGGGGGGGTCACCTACAATGAGCAGTTCTTC; CDR3: CASSPSGGVTYNEQFF
D: -; J: TRBJ1-2; V: TRBV9; size: -; DNA: TGTGCCAGCAGCCCATCGGGAGTCTATGGCTACACCTTC; CDR3: CASSPSGVYGYTF
D: TRBD1; J: TRBJ1-1; V: TRBV19; size: -; DNA: TGTGCCAGTAGTCAGGCAGGGGGTTACACTGAAGCTTTCTTT; CDR3: CASSQAGGYTEAFF
D: TRBD1; J: TRBJ1-2; V: TRBV19; size: once; DNA: TGTGCCAGTAGTCCGGACAGGGGAAACTATGGCTACACCTTC; CDR3: CASSPDRGNYGYTF
D: -; J: TRBJ1-6; V: TRBV7-2; size: -; DNA: TGTGCCAGCAGCTTCTCCCTAGGACAGAATTCACCCCTCCACTTT; CDR3: CASSFSLGQNSPLHF
D: -; J: TRBJ1-3; V: TRBV5-1; size: -; DNA: TGCGCCAGCAGCCCTTTTGCGGGCTACGGAAACACCATATATTTT; CDR3: CASSPFAGYGNTIYF
D: -; J: TRBJ1-1; V: TRBV7-3; size: -; DNA: TGTGCCAGCAGCTTAACGTATGGGGAGCGCACTGAAGCTTTCTTT; CDR3: CASSLTYGERTEAFF
D: -; J: TRBJ1-2; V: TRBV5-1; size: -; DNA: TGCGCCAGCAGCTTACAAGGGCCCACAGGGAACTATGGCTACACCTTC; CDR3: CASSLQGPTGNYGYTF
D: TRBD2; J: TRBJ2-3; V: TRBV2; size: once; DNA: TGTGCCAGCAGTCCACTAGCGGGGGGTGGAGATACGCAGTATTTT; CDR3: CASSPLAGGGDTQYF
D: -; J: TRBJ1-5; V: TRBV4-2; size: -; DNA: TGTGCCAGCAGCCACCGCGGCGGGGACGGTCAGCCCCAGCATTTT; CDR3: CASSHRGGDGQPQHF
D: -; J: TRBJ1-1; V: TRBV27; size: -; DNA: TGTGCCAGCAGGGGCCGGTGGGGGGGGGACACTGAAGCTTTCTTT; CDR3: CASRGRWGGDTEAFF
D: -; J: TRBJ2-7; V: TRBV11-2; size: -; DNA: TGTGCCAGCAGCTTACTTGGCCGGAGCGAGCAGTACTTC; CDR3: CASSLLGRSEQYF
D: -; J: TRBJ2-7; V: TRBV19; size: -; DNA: TGTGCCAGTAGTAAAAGCCGGGACTGGAACTTCTACGAGCAGTACTTC; CDR3: CASSKSRDWNFYEQYF
D: TRBD2; J: TRBJ2-1; V: TRBV7-2; size: -; DNA: TGTGCCAGCAGCTTTCCACTAGCGGGGGCCATATACAATGAGCAGTTCTTC; CDR3: CASSFPLAGAIYNEQFF
D: -; J: TRBJ2-1; V: TRBV18; size: -; DNA: TGTGCCAGCTCACCAATAAGTACAGGGTACAATGAGCAGTTCTTC; CDR3: CASSPISTGYNEQFF
D: TRBD2; J: TRBJ2-3; V: TRBV9; size: -; DNA: TGTGCCAGCAGCGACACTGGTAGCGGGGGAGAGGGAGATACGCAGTATTTT; CDR3: CASSDTGSGGEGDTQYF
D: -; J: TRBJ1-2; V: TRBV5-1; size: few; DNA: TGCGCCAGCAGCCCTCGCCGACCGGAGGATGGCTACACCTTC; CDR3: CASSPRRPEDGYTF
D: TRBD1; J: TRBJ2-7; V: TRBV11-2; size: -; DNA: TGTGCCAGCAGCTTCATACAGGGGTACGAGCAGTACTTC; CDR3: CASSFIQGYEQYF
D: TRBD1; J: TRBJ2-7; V: TRBV7-3; size: -; DNA: TGTGCCAGCAGCTTAGACAGGGACCACGAGCAGTACTTC; CDR3: CASSLDRDHEQYF
D: TRBD2; J: TRBJ2-2; V: TRBV7-3; size: once; DNA: TGTGCCAGCCGCGTGGCTAGCGGGAACACCGGGGAGCTGTTTTTT; CDR3: CASRVASGNTGELFF
D: -; J: TRBJ2-1; V: TRBV2; size: -; DNA: TGTGCCAGCAGTACCCCGGGGTCCCAGTTCTTC; CDR3: CASSTPGSQFF
D: TRBD2; J: TRBJ2-3; V: TRBV6-1; size: -; DNA: TGTGCCAGCAGCGGGGGGGCCAGGGATACGCAGTATTTT; CDR3: CASSGGARDTQYF
D: -; J: TRBJ2-3; V: TRBV4-3; size: -; DNA: TGCGCCAGCAGCCAAGAACGGGGGGCCACAGATACGCAGTATTTT; CDR3: CASSQERGATDTQYF
D: TRBD1; J: TRBJ2-2; V: TRBV2; size: once; DNA: TGTGCCAGCAGTGAACCGGGACAGGGAACCGGGGAGCTGTTTTTT; CDR3: CASSEPGQGTGELFF
D: TRBD1; J: TRBJ1-1; V: TRBV6-1; size: -; DNA: TGTGCCAGCAACCAAAACCGGGACAGCGAAGCTTTCTTT; CDR3: CASNQNRDSEAFF
D: TRBD1; J: TRBJ2-1; V: TRBV10-1; size: -; DNA: TGCGCCAGCAGTGAGCATGGACAGGGATACAATGAGCAGTTCTTC; CDR3: CASSEHGQGYNEQFF